This T cell receptor (beta chain) was observed in a study of blood T cell repertoires in COVID-19. Study details: Sites in the United States, Italy and Spain provided acute and convalescent COVID-19 samples. The analysed material was cDNA or gDNA that came from T cells, B-cell-depleted T cells, or PBMCs.

This CDR3 is 15 amino acids long. From germline, CDR1 is KGHSH and CDR2 LQKENI. V lost 1 base to trimming and J lost 2 bases; unmatched junction nucleotides: 4. Assay: immunoSEQ multiplex PCR; the TCRdb copy retains only in-frame clones and omits some. Of about 260,000 clones in the sample, 87% are singletons; the top ten hold 2% to 2.5%. The source of this sequence is a woman in her forties or fifties with acute or convalescent COVID-19. The sample consisted of peripheral blood. This sequence joins TRBV18 and TRBJ2-7; 8 bases line up with TRBD2. The CDR3, as DNA: TGTGCCAGCTCACCACAGCGGGAGAGCACCTACGAGCAGTACTTC. Amino acids: CASSPQRESTYEQYF.